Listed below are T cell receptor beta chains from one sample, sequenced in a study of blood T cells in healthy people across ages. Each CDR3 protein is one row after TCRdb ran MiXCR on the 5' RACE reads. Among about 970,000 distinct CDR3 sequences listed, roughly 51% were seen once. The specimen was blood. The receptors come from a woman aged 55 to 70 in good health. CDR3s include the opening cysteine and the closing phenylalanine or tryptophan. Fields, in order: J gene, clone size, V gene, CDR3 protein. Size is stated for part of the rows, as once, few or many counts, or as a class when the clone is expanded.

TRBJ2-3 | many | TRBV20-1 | CSAREIARPADTQYF
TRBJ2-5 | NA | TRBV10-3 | CAISESTAGQETQYF
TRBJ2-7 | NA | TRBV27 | CASSFGGFVNEQYF
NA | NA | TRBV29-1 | CSVGRAGEQYF
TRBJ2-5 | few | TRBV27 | CASSSPRAGGETQYF
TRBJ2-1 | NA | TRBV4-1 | CASSQGASGVDEQFF
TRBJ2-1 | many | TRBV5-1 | CASSWGQGGDEQFF
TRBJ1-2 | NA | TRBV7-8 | CASRTGTGVNLGGYTF
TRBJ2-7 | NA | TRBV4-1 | CASSLGQGSYEQHF
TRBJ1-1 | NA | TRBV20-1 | CSARNRGTEAFF
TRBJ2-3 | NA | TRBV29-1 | CSVASGTSGRPSTDTQYF
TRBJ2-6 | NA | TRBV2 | CAGEGFISGANVLTF
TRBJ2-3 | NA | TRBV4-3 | CASSPNRVNTQYF
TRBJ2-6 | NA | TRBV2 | CASSRTATGANVLTF
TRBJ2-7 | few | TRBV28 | CASSQSPYEQYF
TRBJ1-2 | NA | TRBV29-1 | CSASGAAGNYGYAF
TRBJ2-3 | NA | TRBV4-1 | CASSLPMALDTQYF
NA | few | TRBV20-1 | CSASYYEQYF
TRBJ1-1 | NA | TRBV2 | CASSVGYNTEAFF
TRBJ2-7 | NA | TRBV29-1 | CSAGTGVYEQYF
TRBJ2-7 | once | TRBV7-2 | CASSVYRSYEQYF
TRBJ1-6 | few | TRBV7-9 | CASSPMGSYNSPLHF
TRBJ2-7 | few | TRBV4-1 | CASSQDWHEQYF
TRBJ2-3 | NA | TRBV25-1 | CASSGSVRNTQYF
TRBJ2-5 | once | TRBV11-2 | CASQSSQETQYF
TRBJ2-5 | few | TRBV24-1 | CATSDLETVETQYF
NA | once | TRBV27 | CASRERTGLYEQYF
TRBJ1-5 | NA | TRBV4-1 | CASSLVSSAGGNQPQHF
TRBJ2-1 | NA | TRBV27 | CASSFLGGGGERFF
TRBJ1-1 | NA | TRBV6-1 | CASSEHLNTEAFF
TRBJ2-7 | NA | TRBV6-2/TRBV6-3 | CASSARGAFDEQYF
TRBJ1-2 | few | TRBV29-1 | CSFRTGGSGIYGYTF
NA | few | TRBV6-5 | CASSTSGTGGIEQYF
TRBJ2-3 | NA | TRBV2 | CASGRGVLRTDTQYF
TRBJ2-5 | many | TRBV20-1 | CSASSSSGTKTQYF
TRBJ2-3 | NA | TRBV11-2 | CASSPGGAFTDTQYF
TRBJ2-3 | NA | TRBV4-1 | CASSQGDTSLDTQYF
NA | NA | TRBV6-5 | CASRLDFLSYEQYF
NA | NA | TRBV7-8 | CASSLGQWTIETQYF
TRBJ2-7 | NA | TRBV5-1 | CASTPWASCEQYF
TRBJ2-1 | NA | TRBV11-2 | CASSLVFGREAYEQFF
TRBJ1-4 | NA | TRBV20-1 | CSARDPWTADNEKLFF
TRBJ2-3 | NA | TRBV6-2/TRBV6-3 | CASSGTSYVLDTQYF
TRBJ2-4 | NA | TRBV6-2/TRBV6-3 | CASSHRDSYPLYF
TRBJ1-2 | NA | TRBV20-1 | CSARGRRDLHGYTF
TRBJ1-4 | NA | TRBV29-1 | CSVLSDEKLFF
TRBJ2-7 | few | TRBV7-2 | CASSYLGLASYEQYF
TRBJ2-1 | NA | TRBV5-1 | CASSLLAGGAALNEQFF
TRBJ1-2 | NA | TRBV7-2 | CASRSWGYTF
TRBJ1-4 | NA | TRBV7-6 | CASSLDRIREKLFF
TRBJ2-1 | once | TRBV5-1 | CASKVQVTHNEQFF
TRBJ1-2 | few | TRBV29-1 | CSVEEAPFYGYTF
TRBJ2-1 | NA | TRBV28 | CASKTGGYNERFF
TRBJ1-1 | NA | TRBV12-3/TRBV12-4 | CASLPGGRNTEAFF
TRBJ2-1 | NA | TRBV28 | CASSFDRLAYNEQFF